Listed here are 15 T cell receptor beta chains from one sample, sequenced in a study of blood T cell repertoires in COVID-19. The protocol was immunoSEQ multiplex PCR, while the TCRdb copy is restricted to in-frame clones and leaves out a portion. Among 300,000 or so clones, around 87% were seen once, and the ten largest hold roughly 1.6%. The sequenced material came from peripheral blood. The source of these receptors is a woman in her forties who had recovered from COVID-19.

This clone was counted ten times or more. The rearrangement uses TRBV9 and TRBJ2-2, with unresolved D. V gave up 3 bases and J gave up 6 bases, with 15 bases separating them. There are 15 residues in the CDR3. Per the germline V gene, CDR1 is SGDLS and CDR2 is YYNGEE. The CDR3: CASSATASKPGELFF. As DNA, the CDR3 is TGTGCCAGCAGCGCCACCGCTAGTAAACCCGGGGAGCTGTTTTTT.

V is TRBV11-2 and J is TRBJ1-3, with D possibly being TRBD1 (6 bases). Germline assignment: CDR1 SGHAT and CDR2 FQNNGV. Trimming removed 5 bases at V and 0 bases at J, with 11 bases between. This CDR3 is built from 15 residues. The CDR3, as DNA: TGTGCCAGCAGCCACAGGGCCATCTCTGGAAACACCATATATTTT. Translation gives CASSHRAISGNTIYF.

The sample holds one count of this clone. The CDR3 bases are TGTGCCAGTAGTACCCACGGGGGTACTGAAGCTTTCTTT. It specifies CASSTHGGTEAFF. V gene TRBV19 combines with J gene TRBJ1-1; D is perhaps TRBD1 (5 bases). The CDR3 has 13 amino acids. V dropped 4 bases and J dropped 5 bases, with 11 bases sitting between them. CDR1 LNHDA and CDR2 SQIVND come from the germline V gene (reference sequence).

The V and J genes are TRBV11-1 and TRBJ1-6; D is unclear. CDR1 and CDR2 from the germline V gene are SGHAT and FQDESV (reference sequence). Deletions cut 0 bases from V and 7 bases from J, with 13 bases between. The CDR3 is 16 amino acids. Here the CDR3 DNA reads TGTGCCAGCAGCTTAGCGACGGGGATTCGGAATTCACCCCTCCACTTT. Its translation is CASSLATGIRNSPLHF. Combining the CDR3 with reference TRBV11-1 and TRBJ1-6 gives the whole variable domain EAEVAQSPRYKITEKSQAVAFWCDPISGHATLYWYRQILGQGPELLVQFQDESVVDDSQLPKDRFSAERLKGVDSTLKIQPAELGDSAMYLCASSLATGIRNSPLHFGNGTRLTVT.

The chain's CDR3 is CASSTGTGGAYYGYTF. Written as DNA, the CDR3 is TGTGCCAGCTCAACCGGGACAGGGGGCGCGTACTATGGCTACACCTTC. This rearrangement joins TRBV18 to TRBJ1-2; 12 nucleotides line up with TRBD1. The CDR3 consists of 16 residues. J lost 3 bases, V lost 5 bases, and 7 bases had no gene match. The germline V gene has CDR1 KGHSH and CDR2 LQKENI.

This clone was seen just once. J is TRBJ2-2 and V is TRBV7-6; D perhaps matches TRBD1 (7 bases). The CDR3 has 15 amino acids. CDR1 and CDR2 (germline): SGHVS, FNYEAQ. V lost 5 bases, J lost 6 bases, and 16 bases lay in between. CDR3 DNA: TGTGCCAGCAGCGAAAATAGCAGGGGGGCCGGGGAGCTGTTTTTT. Its translation is CASSENSRGAGELFF. Supplemented by reference TRBV7-6 and TRBJ2-2, the full variable domain reads GAGVSQSPRYKVTKRGQDVALRCDPISGHVSLYWYRQALGQGPEFLTYFNYEAQQDKSGLPNDRFSAERPEGSISTLTIQRTEQRDSAMYRCASSENSRGAGELFFGEGSRLTVL.

The chain joins TRBV4-3 to TRBJ2-7; no clear D. Trimming took off 0 bases at V and 1 base at J, with 10 bases between the two ends. The length of the CDR3 is 15 residues. Germline V CDR1 and CDR2: LGHNA, YSLEER. The CDR3 reads CASSQEYRYSYEQYF. In DNA form, the CDR3 reads TGCGCCAGCAGCCAAGAGTACAGATATTCCTACGAGCAGTACTTC.

The genes are TRBV5-1 and TRBJ2-7; no definite D call. Germline loops: CDR1 SGHRS, CDR2 YFSETQ. The CDR3 spans 13 residues. Trimming stripped 4 bases from V and 3 bases from J, with 11 bases between. CDR3 protein: CASSRLESYEQYF. The CDR3 bases are TGCGCCAGCAGCCGGTTGGAGAGCTACGAGCAGTACTTC.

This chain links TRBV6-5 with TRBJ1-1; the D gene is possibly TRBD1 (5 bases). V dropped 5 bases and J dropped 7 bases, with 11 bases sitting between them. The CDR3 extends over 12 amino acids. Germline CDR1 reads MNHEY; CDR2 reads SVGAGI. The CDR3 loop is CASSKLDSEAFF. The DNA for the CDR3 is TGTGCCAGCAGTAAGCTAGACAGTGAAGCTTTCTTT.

This rearrangement joins TRBV27 to TRBJ2-1, with TRBD2 matching 7 bases. Germline CDR1 and CDR2: MNHEY and SMNVEV (reference sequence). This CDR3 region has 14 residues. V dropped 1 base and J dropped 4; count of bases not matched to a gene: 1. The CDR3 region is CASSLWTRYNEQFF. In nucleotides, the CDR3 is TGTGCCAGCAGTTTATGGACTAGGTACAATGAGCAGTTCTTC.

This chain joins TRBV27 and TRBJ2-7; possibly TRBD1 for D (6 bases). The CDR3 consists of 16 residues. Deletions cut 5 bases from V and 2 bases from J, with 19 bases between. CDR1 is MNHEY, CDR2 SMNVEV, per germline (reference sequence). The CDR3 region has the DNA TGTGCCAGCAGTACCACCGTCCGGGACACGACCTACGAGCAGTACTTC. Encoded protein: CASSTTVRDTTYEQYF.

V usage is TRBV5-1 and J usage is TRBJ2-3; the match to TRBD2 covers 12 bases. CDR1 and CDR2 from the germline V gene are SGHRS and YFSETQ. V shed 6 bases and J 2 bases; nucleotides not matched to a gene: 10. The CDR3 is 17 residues long. The CDR3 DNA is TGCGCCAGCACTGGGTCGACTAGCGGGGGTTTCACAGATACGCAGTATTTT. Its translation: CASTGSTSGGFTDTQYF.

The CDR3 bases are TGTGCCAGCAGCCCCTCCTCCGGGACAGCCCCTCAGTACTTC. Residues: CASSPSSGTAPQYF. The chain recombines TRBV9 with TRBJ2-7; 7 positions match TRBD1. This CDR3 has 14 amino acids. CDR1 is SGDLS and CDR2 is YYNGEE in the germline V gene. V shed 4 bases, J shed 10 bases, and the junction held 14 bases outside the gene matches.

V and J are TRBV4-3 and TRBJ2-1; tentatively, D is TRBD2 (6 bases). The length of the CDR3 is 16 residues. Trimming took 0 bases from V and 8 from J, leaving 17 bases between them. Germline V gives CDR1 LGHNA, CDR2 YSLEER. In DNA form, the CDR3 reads TGCGCCAGCAGCCAAGATCCGGGACTGCGGCGCCATGAGCAGTTCTTC. This codes for CASSQDPGLRRHEQFF.

J is TRBJ2-7 and V is TRBV3-1 (or the pseudogene TRBV3-2); D might be TRBD1 (6 bases). Germline CDR1 LGHDT, CDR2 YNNKEL (reference sequence). The CDR3 runs 15 residues. The V end was cut by 3 bases, the J end by 4 bases, with 16 bases between. CDR3 bases: TGTGCCAGCAGCCATGAACAGGGTAATATATACGAGCAGTACTTC. It yields the protein CASSHEQGNIYEQYF.